The rows below give T cell receptor beta chains drawn from one sample of a study of blood T cell repertoires in COVID-19. The table came from immunoSEQ multiplex PCR; TCRdb's copy has only in-frame clones and leaves some out. The data contain about 200,000 clones, roughly 81% of them singletons. Input material: peripheral blood. All receptors derive from a woman aged 45-65 years with active or convalescent COVID-19. CDR3s include the opening cysteine and the closing phenylalanine or tryptophan. A D gene is named only where the DNA matches it firmly. The listing skips clone size in some rows; elsewhere it reads once, few, many or a size class.

D: TRBD1; J: TRBJ2-5; size: once; V: TRBV6-1; DNA: TGTGCCAGCAGTGAAACGCGGGACAGGGGGCAACAAGAGACCCAGTACTTC; CDR3: CASSETRDRGQQETQYF
D: NA; J: TRBJ2-2; size: NA; V: TRBV5-1; DNA: TGCGCCAGCAGTAGGACAGATAACACCGGGGAGCTGTTTTTT; CDR3: CASSRTDNTGELFF
D: NA; J: TRBJ2-5; size: NA; V: TRBV6-1; DNA: TGTGCCAGCAGTGAGCGCGGGACAGCTCTTGCCCAAGAGACCCAGTACTTC; CDR3: CASSERGTALAQETQYF
D: NA; J: TRBJ2-6; size: once; V: TRBV5-1; DNA: TGCGCCAGCAGCTTTCCGAGCTCTGGGGCCAACGTCCTGACTTTC; CDR3: CASSFPSSGANVLTF
D: NA; J: TRBJ2-3; size: NA; V: TRBV7-9; DNA: TGTGCCAGCAGCCAAGGCTCCGGGGGAGGTTTGGATACGCAGTATTTT; CDR3: CASSQGSGGGLDTQYF
D: TRBD1; J: TRBJ1-1; size: NA; V: TRBV2; DNA: TGTGCCAGCGGAAAAATCAGGGGGCAAACTGAAGCTTTCTTT; CDR3: CASGKIRGQTEAFF
D: NA; J: TRBJ2-2; size: NA; V: TRBV19; DNA: TGTGCCAGTAGGGGCCGCGGGGCGAACACCGGGGAGCTGTTTTTT; CDR3: CASRGRGANTGELFF
D: TRBD1; J: TRBJ2-1; size: NA; V: TRBV3-1/TRBV3-2; DNA: TGTGCCAGCAGCCCCCGGACAGGGCTCTACAATGAGCAGTTCTTC; CDR3: CASSPRTGLYNEQFF
D: NA; J: TRBJ1-5; size: NA; V: TRBV20-1; DNA: TGCTGGGGTGTGGGGCTGAGGCCCCAGCATTTT; CDR3: CWGVGLRPQHF
D: NA; J: TRBJ2-1; size: few; V: TRBV7-9; DNA: TGTGCCAGCAGCGCCTCACTAGCAAGCTCCTACAATGAGCAGTTCTTC; CDR3: CASSASLASSYNEQFF
D: TRBD2; J: TRBJ2-5; size: NA; V: TRBV27; DNA: TGTGCCAGCACCCGGACTAGCGACCGCACCCAGTACTTC; CDR3: CASTRTSDRTQYF
D: NA; J: TRBJ2-3; size: NA; V: TRBV9; DNA: TGTGCCAGCAGCCCCGGAGCGAACACAGATACGCAGTATTTT; CDR3: CASSPGANTDTQYF
D: NA; J: TRBJ1-6; size: NA; V: TRBV6-1; DNA: TGTGCCAGCAGTGAACGGGAATATTCACCCCTCCACTTT; CDR3: CASSEREYSPLHF
D: NA; J: TRBJ2-1; size: NA; V: TRBV29-1; DNA: TGCAGCGTTTCTCAGAATGAGCAGTTCTTC; CDR3: CSVSQNEQFF
D: NA; J: TRBJ1-2; size: NA; V: TRBV7-7; DNA: TGTGCCAGCAGCTTACGGCAGGCTAACTATGGCTACACCTTC; CDR3: CASSLRQANYGYTF
D: TRBD1; J: TRBJ1-1; size: NA; V: TRBV19; DNA: TGTGCCAGTAGTGACCACAGGGGGGGCACTGAAGCTTTCTTT; CDR3: CASSDHRGGTEAFF
D: NA; J: TRBJ2-2; size: NA; V: TRBV10-3; DNA: TGTGCCATCAAGCCTTCTACGCGGTCCGGGGAGCTGTTTTTT; CDR3: CAIKPSTRSGELFF
D: TRBD1; J: TRBJ1-5; size: NA; V: TRBV9; DNA: TGTGCCAGCAGCGTAACAGGGGTCGGGCAGCCCCAGCATTTT; CDR3: CASSVTGVGQPQHF
D: NA; J: TRBJ1-6; size: once; V: TRBV28; DNA: TGTGCCAGCCGTTCAGGCAGGGCCGTCGGTTCACCCCTCCACTTT; CDR3: CASRSGRAVGSPLHF
D: NA; J: TRBJ2-7; size: NA; V: TRBV29-1; DNA: TGCAGCGGGGGGAGAGGAACCTACGAGCAGTACTTC; CDR3: CSGGRGTYEQYF
D: TRBD1; J: TRBJ1-2; size: NA; V: TRBV2; DNA: TGTGCCAGCAGTGAATTTATTCTTATGGGACAGGACAAAACTAACTATGGCTACACCTTC; CDR3: CASSEFILMGQDKTNYGYTF
D: NA; J: TRBJ1-6; size: NA; V: TRBV6-5; DNA: TGTGCCAGCAGTTACTCGGGGCGGGAGGGGCCCCTCCACTTT; CDR3: CASSYSGREGPLHF